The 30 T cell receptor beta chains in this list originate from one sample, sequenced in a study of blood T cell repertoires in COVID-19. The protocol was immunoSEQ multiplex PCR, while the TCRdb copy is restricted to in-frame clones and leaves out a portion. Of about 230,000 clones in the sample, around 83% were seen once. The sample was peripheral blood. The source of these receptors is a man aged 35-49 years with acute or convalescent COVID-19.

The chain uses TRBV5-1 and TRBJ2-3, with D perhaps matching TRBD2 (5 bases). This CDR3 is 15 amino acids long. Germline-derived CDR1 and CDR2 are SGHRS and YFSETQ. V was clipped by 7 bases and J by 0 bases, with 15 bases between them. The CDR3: CASSGDSSSTDTQYF. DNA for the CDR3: TGCGCCAGCTCCGGGGATTCCTCTAGCACAGATACGCAGTATTTT.

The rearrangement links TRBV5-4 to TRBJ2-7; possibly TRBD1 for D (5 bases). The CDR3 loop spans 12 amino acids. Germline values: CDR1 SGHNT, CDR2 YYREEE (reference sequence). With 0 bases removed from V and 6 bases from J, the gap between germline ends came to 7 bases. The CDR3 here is CASSLGQGEQYF. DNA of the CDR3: TGTGCCAGCAGCTTGGGGCAGGGCGAGCAGTACTTC.

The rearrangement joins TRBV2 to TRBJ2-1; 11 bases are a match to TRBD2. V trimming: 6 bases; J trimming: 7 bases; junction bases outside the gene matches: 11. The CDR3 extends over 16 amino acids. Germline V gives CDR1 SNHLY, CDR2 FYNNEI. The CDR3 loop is CASRGRLAGFLNEQFF. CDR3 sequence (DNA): TGTGCCAGCAGGGGACGACTAGCGGGATTCCTTAATGAGCAGTTCTTC. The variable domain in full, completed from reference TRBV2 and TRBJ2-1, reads EPEVTQTPSHQVTQMGQEVILRCVPISNHLYFYWYRQILGQKVEFLVSFYNNEISEKSEIFDDQFSVERPDGSNFTLKIRSTKLEDSAMYFCASRGRLAGFLNEQFFGPGTRLTVL.

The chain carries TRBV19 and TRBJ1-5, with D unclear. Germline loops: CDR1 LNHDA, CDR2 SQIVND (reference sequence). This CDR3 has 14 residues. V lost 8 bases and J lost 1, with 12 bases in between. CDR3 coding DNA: TGTGCCAGTCGACGGCGGGAGAGCAATCAGCCCCAGCATTTT. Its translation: CASRRRESNQPQHF.

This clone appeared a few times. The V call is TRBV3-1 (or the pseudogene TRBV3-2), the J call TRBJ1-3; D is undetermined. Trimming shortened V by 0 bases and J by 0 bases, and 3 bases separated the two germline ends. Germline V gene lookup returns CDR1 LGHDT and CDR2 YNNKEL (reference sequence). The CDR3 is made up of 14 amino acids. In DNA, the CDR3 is TGTGCCAGCAGCCAAGACCACTCTGGAAACACCATATATTTT. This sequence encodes CASSQDHSGNTIYF.

Here the CDR3 DNA reads TGTGCCAGCAGTTATCGACAGGGCACCTATGGCTACACCTTC. Translation: CASSYRQGTYGYTF. V is TRBV7-8 and J is TRBJ1-2, with 7 bases identical to TRBD1. V was pared by 6 bases and J by 4 bases, with 8 bases of the junction left unmatched. The CDR3 spans 14 residues. CDR1 and CDR2 (germline): SGHVS, FQNEAQ.

As DNA, the CDR3 is TGTGCCAGCAGTCATAAAGGGGGGAACACTGAAGCTTTCTTT. Residues: CASSHKGGNTEAFF. The V call is TRBV6-5, the J call TRBJ1-1, with a weak D call TRBD1 (6 bases). Between the trimmed V and J ends, which lost 5 bases and 1 base, there was a span of 11 bases. Germline CDR1 and CDR2: MNHEY and SVGAGI. The CDR3 loop spans 14 amino acids.

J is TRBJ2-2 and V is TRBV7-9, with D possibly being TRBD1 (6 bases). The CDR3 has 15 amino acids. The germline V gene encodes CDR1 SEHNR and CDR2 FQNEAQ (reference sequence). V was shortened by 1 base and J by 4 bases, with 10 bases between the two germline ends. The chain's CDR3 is CASSLVGGSTGELFF. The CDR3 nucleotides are TGTGCCAGCAGCTTAGTAGGGGGAAGCACCGGGGAGCTGTTTTTT.

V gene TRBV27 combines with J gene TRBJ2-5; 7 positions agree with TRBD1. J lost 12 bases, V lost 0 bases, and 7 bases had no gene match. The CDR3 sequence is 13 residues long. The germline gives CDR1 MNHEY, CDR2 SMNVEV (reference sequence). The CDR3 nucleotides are TGTGCCAGCAGTTTATCCAGGGACAGCCAGAAGTACTTC. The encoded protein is CASSLSRDSQKYF.

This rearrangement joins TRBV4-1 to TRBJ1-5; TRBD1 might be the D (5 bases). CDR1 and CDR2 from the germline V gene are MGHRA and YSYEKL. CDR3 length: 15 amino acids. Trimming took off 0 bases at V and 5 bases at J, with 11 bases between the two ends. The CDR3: CASSQEPGNDQPQHF. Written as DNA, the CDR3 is TGCGCCAGCAGCCAAGAACCAGGGAACGATCAGCCCCAGCATTTT.

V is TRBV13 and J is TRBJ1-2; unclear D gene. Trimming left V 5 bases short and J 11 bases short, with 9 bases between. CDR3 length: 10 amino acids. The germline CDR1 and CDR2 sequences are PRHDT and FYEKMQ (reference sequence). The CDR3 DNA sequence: TGTGCCAGCAGCCCCATCGGGTACACCTTC. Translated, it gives CASSPIGYTF.

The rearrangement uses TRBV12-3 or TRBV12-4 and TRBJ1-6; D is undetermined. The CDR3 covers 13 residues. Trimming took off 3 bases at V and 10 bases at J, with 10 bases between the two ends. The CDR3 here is CASSLTLGSPLHF. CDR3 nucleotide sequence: TGTGCCAGCAGTTTGACTCTCGGCTCACCCCTCCACTTT.

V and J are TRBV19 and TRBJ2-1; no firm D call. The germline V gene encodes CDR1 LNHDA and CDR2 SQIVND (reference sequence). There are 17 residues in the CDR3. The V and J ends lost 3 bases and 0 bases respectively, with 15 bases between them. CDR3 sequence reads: CASSMGSGYYSYNEQFF. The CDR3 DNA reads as TGTGCCAGTAGTATGGGTTCCGGGTACTACTCCTACAATGAGCAGTTCTTC.

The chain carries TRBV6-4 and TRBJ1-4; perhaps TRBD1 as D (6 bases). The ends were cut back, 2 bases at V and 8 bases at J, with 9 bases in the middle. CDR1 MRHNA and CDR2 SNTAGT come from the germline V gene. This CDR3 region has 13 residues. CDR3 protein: CASSDPGVEKLFF. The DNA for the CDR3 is TGTGCCAGCAGTGACCCAGGGGTCGAAAAACTGTTTTTT.

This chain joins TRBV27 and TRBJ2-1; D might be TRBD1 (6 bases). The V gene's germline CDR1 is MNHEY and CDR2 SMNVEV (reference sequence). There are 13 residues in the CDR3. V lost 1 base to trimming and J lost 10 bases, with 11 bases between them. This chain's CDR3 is CASSLWTDGEQFF. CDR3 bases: TGTGCCAGCAGTTTATGGACAGATGGGGAGCAGTTCTTC.

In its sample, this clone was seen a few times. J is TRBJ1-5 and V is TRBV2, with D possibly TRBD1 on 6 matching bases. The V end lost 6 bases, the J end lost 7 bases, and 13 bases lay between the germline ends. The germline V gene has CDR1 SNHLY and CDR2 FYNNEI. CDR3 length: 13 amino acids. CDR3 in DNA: TGTGCCAGCAGCGGGGGGCGTGAGCAGCCCCAGCATTTT. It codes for CASSGGREQPQHF.

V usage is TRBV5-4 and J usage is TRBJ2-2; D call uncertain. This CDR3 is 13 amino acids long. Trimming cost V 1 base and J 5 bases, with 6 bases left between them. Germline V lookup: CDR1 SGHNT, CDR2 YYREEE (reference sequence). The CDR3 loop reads CASSLISTGELFF. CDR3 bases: TGTGCCAGCAGCTTGATCTCGACCGGGGAGCTGTTTTTT. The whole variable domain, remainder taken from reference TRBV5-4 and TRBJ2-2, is ETGVTQSPTHLIKTRGQQVTLRCSSQSGHNTVSWYQQALGQGPQFIFQYYREEENGRGNFPPRFSGLQFPNYSSELNVNALELDDSALYLCASSLISTGELFFGEGSRLTVL.

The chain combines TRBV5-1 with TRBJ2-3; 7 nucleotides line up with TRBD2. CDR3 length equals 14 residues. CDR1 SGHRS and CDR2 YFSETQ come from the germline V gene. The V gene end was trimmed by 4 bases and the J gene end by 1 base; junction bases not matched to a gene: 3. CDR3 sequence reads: CASSLTSGTDTQYF. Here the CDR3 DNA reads TGCGCCAGCAGCCTTACTAGCGGCACAGATACGCAGTATTTT.

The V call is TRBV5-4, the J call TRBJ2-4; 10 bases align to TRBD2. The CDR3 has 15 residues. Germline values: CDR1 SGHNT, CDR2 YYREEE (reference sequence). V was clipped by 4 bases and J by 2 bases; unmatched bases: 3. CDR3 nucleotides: TGTGCCAGCAGCCCTAGCGGGGGTTCCAAAAACATTCAGTACTTC. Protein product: CASSPSGGSKNIQYF.

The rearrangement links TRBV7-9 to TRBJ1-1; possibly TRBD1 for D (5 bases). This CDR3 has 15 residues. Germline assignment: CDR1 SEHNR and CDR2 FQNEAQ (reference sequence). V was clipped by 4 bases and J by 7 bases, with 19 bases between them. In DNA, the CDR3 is TGTGCCAGCAGCTCTTCGGAAGGACAAGGATATGAAGCTTTCTTT. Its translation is CASSSSEGQGYEAFF. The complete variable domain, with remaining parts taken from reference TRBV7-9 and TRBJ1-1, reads DTGVSQNPRHKITKRGQNVTFRCDPISEHNRLYWYRQTLGQGPEFLTYFQNEAQLEKSRLLSDRFSAERPKGSFSTLEIQRTEQGDSAMYLCASSSSEGQGYEAFFGQGTRLTVV.

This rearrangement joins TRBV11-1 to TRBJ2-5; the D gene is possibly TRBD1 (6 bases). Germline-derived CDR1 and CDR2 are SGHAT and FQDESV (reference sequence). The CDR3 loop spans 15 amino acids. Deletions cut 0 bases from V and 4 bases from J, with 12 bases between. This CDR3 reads CASSLAQDSGETQYF. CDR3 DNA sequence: TGTGCCAGCAGCTTAGCCCAGGACAGTGGAGAGACCCAGTACTTC. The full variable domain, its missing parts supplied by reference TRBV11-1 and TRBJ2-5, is EAEVAQSPRYKITEKSQAVAFWCDPISGHATLYWYRQILGQGPELLVQFQDESVVDDSQLPKDRFSAERLKGVDSTLKIQPAELGDSAMYLCASSLAQDSGETQYFGPGTRLLVL.

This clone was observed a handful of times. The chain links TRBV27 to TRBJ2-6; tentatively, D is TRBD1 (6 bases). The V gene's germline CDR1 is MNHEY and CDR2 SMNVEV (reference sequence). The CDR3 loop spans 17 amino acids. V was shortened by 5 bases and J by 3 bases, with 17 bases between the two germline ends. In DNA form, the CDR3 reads TGTGCCAGCAGTAAGACAGGCCTGAGTTTTGGGGCCAACGTCCTGACTTTC. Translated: CASSKTGLSFGANVLTF.

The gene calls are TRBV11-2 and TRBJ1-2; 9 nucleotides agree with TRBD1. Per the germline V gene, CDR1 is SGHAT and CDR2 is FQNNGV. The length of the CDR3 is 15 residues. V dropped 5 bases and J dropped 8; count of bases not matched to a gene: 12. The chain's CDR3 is CASSPPGQGMLGYTF. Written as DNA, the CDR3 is TGTGCCAGCAGCCCTCCGGGACAGGGAATGTTGGGCTACACCTTC. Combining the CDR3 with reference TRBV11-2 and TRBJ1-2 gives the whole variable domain EAGVAQSPRYKIIEKRQSVAFWCNPISGHATLYWYQQILGQGPKLLIQFQNNGVVDDSQLPKDRFSAERLKGVDSTLKIQPAKLEDSAVYLCASSPPGQGMLGYTFGSGTRLTVV.

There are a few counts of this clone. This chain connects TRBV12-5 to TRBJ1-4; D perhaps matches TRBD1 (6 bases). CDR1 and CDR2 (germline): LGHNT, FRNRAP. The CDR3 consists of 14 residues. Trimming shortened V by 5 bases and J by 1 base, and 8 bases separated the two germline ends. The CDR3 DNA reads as TGTGCTAGTGGTACAGGGCGAACTAATGAAAAACTGTTTTTT. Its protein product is CASGTGRTNEKLFF.

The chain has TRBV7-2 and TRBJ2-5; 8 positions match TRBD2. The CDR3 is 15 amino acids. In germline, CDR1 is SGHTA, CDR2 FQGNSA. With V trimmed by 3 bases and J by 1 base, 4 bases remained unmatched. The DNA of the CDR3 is TGTGCCAGCAGCTTTTTAGCGGGGCTCCAAGAGACCCAGTACTTC. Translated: CASSFLAGLQETQYF.

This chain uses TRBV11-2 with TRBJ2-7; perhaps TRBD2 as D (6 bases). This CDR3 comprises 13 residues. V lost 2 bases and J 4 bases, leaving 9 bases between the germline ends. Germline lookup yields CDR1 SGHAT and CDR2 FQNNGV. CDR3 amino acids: CASSLTGDYEQYF. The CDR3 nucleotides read TGTGCCAGCAGCTTAACGGGGGATTACGAGCAGTACTTC.

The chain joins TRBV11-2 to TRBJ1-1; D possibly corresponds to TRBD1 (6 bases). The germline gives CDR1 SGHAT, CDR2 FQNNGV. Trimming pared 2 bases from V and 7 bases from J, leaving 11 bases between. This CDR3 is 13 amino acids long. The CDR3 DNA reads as TGTGCCAGCAGCTTAACCGACAGGTTTGAAGCTTTCTTT. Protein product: CASSLTDRFEAFF.

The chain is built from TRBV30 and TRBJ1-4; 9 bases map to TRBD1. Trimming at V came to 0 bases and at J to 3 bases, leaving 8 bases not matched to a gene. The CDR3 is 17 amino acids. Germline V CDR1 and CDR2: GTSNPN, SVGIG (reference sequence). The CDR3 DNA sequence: TGTGCCTGGAGTGTCCGGGGACAGGGAGCCTCTAATGAAAAACTGTTTTTT. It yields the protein CAWSVRGQGASNEKLFF.

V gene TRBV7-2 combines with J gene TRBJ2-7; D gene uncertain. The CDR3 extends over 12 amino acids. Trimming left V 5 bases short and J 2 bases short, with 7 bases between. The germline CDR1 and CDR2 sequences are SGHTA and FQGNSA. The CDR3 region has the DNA TGTGCCAGCAGCCCGAACACCTACGAGCAGTACTTC. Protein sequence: CASSPNTYEQYF.

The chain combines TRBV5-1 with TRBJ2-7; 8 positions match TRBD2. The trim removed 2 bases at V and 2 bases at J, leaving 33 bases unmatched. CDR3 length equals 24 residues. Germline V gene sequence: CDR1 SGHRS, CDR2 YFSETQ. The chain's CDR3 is CASSFGPGVAGFKSTPPPTYEQYF. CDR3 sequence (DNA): TGCGCCAGCAGCTTCGGGCCCGGGGTAGCGGGGTTTAAATCGACTCCCCCCCCAACCTACGAGCAGTACTTC.